A single TCR beta chain is shown here with its context. These data come from a study of blood T cell repertoires in COVID-19. Study-level information: Acute-phase and convalescent COVID-19 samples originated in the United States, Italy and Spain. PBMCs, B-cell-depleted T cells, or T cells were the source of the cDNA or gDNA that made up the material.

Study processing details: Estimated nucleated cell counts came from reference gene primer amplification. Sequencing used immunoSEQ multiplex PCR; TCRdb keeps in-frame clones, though not all of them. D and trimming were read from the DNA, whereas the V and J calls and clone size are those reported in that table. The sample includes about 130,000 clones, 79% of them seen just once. This CDR3 spans 15 amino acids. The germline V gene encodes CDR1 LGHNA and CDR2 YNFKEQ. V lost 1 base and J 6 bases, leaving 13 bases between the germline ends. The sequence was collected from a man between 40 and 49 years old with active or convalescent COVID-19. Input material: peripheral blood. This chain uses TRBV4-2 with TRBJ1-5; D call uncertain. The CDR3 region is CASSQVPGNGQPQHF. Here the CDR3 DNA reads TGTGCCAGCAGCCAAGTACCCGGGAACGGTCAGCCCCAGCATTTT.